Below, 2 T cell receptor beta chains from the same sample are listed, as sequenced in a study of patients and donors after allogeneic stem cell transplantation. TCRdb reprocessed the RT-PCR reads via MiXCR and lists one record per CDR3 protein. The repertoire holds approximately 200,000 distinct CDR3 sequences, with 13% to 15% as singletons. Sequences were obtained from blood, either unsorted or a sorted T cell fraction (not recorded which). These receptors all come from a human donor who was either an allogeneic HSCT recipient or a stem cell or donor lymphocyte infusion donor (not recorded which). It is not recorded whose cells these are; they may come from a transplant donor.

This clonotype was observed a few times. The chain joins TRBV7-2 to TRBJ2-1, with D perhaps matching TRBD1 (6 bases). Germline V gene sequence: CDR1 SGHTA, CDR2 FQGNSA. V lost 1 base and J lost 1, with 11 bases in between. This CDR3 has 16 amino acids. This CDR3 reads CASSLVLQGSYNEQFF. For the CDR3, the DNA is TGTGCCAGCAGCTTAGTTCTGCAGGGGTCCTACAATGAGCAGTTCTTC.

In its sample, this clonotype was seen a few times. CDR3 nucleotides: TGTGCCAGCAGCTTGGGCGGGACAACTACGTTGGGTTACTTC. Translation gives CASSLGGTTTLGYF. This sequence joins TRBV5-5 and TRBJ2-7; D is possibly TRBD1 or TRBD2 (6 bases each). Germline V gene sequence: CDR1 SGHKS, CDR2 YYEKEE (reference sequence). The germline V and J ends were trimmed by 0 bases and 13 bases, with 20 bases remaining between them. The CDR3 runs to 14 residues.